The 5 T cell receptor beta chains listed next were all sequenced from one sample in a study of blood T cell repertoires in COVID-19. TCRdb's table, derived via immunoSEQ multiplex PCR, lists solely in-frame clones and lacks some. The data contain about 120,000 clones, 90% of them singletons. The sample comprised peripheral blood. Source of these receptors: a man in his 60s with COVID-19, enrolled during active disease.

The gene calls are TRBV6-6 and TRBJ2-1; D is undetermined. Germline loops: CDR1 MNHNY, CDR2 SVGAGI (reference sequence). V gave up 2 bases and J gave up 5 bases, with 7 bases separating them. The CDR3 has 13 residues. CDR3 protein: CASSYQANNEQFF. The CDR3, as DNA: TGTGCCAGCAGTTACCAGGCCAACAATGAGCAGTTCTTC.

This clone occurred once. The chain joins TRBV7-9 to TRBJ2-3; 8 nucleotides agree with TRBD1. Germline V gives CDR1 SEHNR, CDR2 FQNEAQ (reference sequence). The length of the CDR3 is 14 residues. The junction had 6 bases not matched to a gene; V was cut back by 4 bases and J by 6 bases. CDR3 sequence (DNA): TGTGCCAGCAGCTCGACAGGGGTTCCCGATACGCAGTATTTT. Translated: CASSSTGVPDTQYF.

This rearrangement joins TRBV5-1 to TRBJ2-2; 9 positions match TRBD1. V dropped 4 bases and J dropped 0; count of bases not matched to a gene: 7. Germline loops: CDR1 SGHRS, CDR2 YFSETQ. The CDR3 extends over 17 amino acids. The CDR3 DNA reads TGCGCCAGCAGCCTGACAGGGGGGTATACGAACACCGGGGAGCTGTTTTTT. Residues: CASSLTGGYTNTGELFF.

The chain recombines TRBV7-9 with TRBJ2-7; TRBD2 aligns across 11 bases. The germline CDR1 and CDR2 sequences are SEHNR and FQNEAQ (reference sequence). The CDR3 extends over 15 amino acids. Unmatched junction bases numbered 4, after V lost 5 bases and J lost 1 base. CDR3 nucleotide sequence: TGTGCCAGCAGCCACCGACTAGCGGGGTCCTACGAGCAGTACTTC. Protein: CASSHRLAGSYEQYF. The variable domain in full, with the rest retrieved from reference TRBV7-9 and TRBJ2-7, is DTGVSQNPRHKITKRGQNVTFRCDPISEHNRLYWYRQTLGQGPEFLTYFQNEAQLEKSRLLSDRFSAERPKGSFSTLEIQRTEQGDSAMYLCASSHRLAGSYEQYFGPGTRLTVT.

The chain carries TRBV13 and TRBJ1-1; 8 positions match TRBD1. V shed 4 bases and J 2 bases; nucleotides not matched to a gene: 3. Germline CDR1 PRHDT, CDR2 FYEKMQ (reference sequence). The CDR3 runs to 14 residues. The CDR3 sequence: CASSSGTGNTEAFF. The CDR3 coding sequence is TGTGCCAGCAGCTCAGGGACAGGCAACACTGAAGCTTTCTTT.